This T cell receptor beta chain was retrieved from a study of T cell responses to AZD1222 COVID-19 vaccine. Whole-study results and caveats: Repertoire samples came only from after the peak T cell response. Females made up more of the donors, who were largely white British, and clonal diversity may have come out too low.

Comment on this clone: What it binds is unknown.

Germline CDR1 SGHRS, CDR2 YFSETQ. V was trimmed by 0 bases and J by 5 bases, leaving 12 bases between them. CDR3 length equals 14 residues. TCRdb keeps only in-frame clones here, not all; method: immunoSEQ multiplex PCR. This table holds some 120,000 clones, 80% to 95% found once. The sample was peripheral blood, taken on day 0 of AZD1222 vaccination. The TCR comes from an adult in good health. The chain has TRBV5-1 and TRBJ2-7; D may be TRBD1 (6 bases). The CDR3 is CASSLGTAPHEQYF. The CDR3 DNA is TGCGCCAGCAGCTTGGGGACAGCACCCCACGAGCAGTACTTC.